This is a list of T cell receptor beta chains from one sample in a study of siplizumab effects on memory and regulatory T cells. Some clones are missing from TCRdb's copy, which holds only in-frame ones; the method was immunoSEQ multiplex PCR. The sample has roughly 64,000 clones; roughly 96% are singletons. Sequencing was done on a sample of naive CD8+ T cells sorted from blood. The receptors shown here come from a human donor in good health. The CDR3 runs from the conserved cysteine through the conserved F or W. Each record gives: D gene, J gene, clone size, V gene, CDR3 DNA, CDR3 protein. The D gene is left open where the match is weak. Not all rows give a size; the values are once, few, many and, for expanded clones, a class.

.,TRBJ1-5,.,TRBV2,TGTGCCAGCAGTGAGTTAGGGGGGGGCAATCAGCCCCAGCATTTT,CASSELGGGNQPQHF
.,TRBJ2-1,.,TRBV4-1,TGCGCCAGCAGCCGAGGCGCCCTAACCCCCAATGAGCAGTTCTTC,CASSRGALTPNEQFF
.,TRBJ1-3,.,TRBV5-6,TGTGCCAGCAGCTCCGGGGGAATAACTGGAAACACCATATATTTT,CASSSGGITGNTIYF
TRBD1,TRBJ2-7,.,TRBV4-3,TGCGCCAGCAGCCAAGCCTACGACGGGACAGCATACGAGCAGTACTTC,CASSQAYDGTAYEQYF
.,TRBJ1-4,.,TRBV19,TGTGCCAGTAGTATAGGTTGGGAAAAACTGTTTTTT,CASSIGWEKLFF
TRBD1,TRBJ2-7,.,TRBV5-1,TGCGCCAGCAGCTTGGGAATGGGACAGTCCACTTACGAGCAGTACTTC,CASSLGMGQSTYEQYF
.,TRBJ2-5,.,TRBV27,TGTGCCAGCCTCCCGAGGGAGACCCAGTACTTC,CASLPRETQYF
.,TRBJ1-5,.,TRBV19,TGTGCCACCCGGCAGAATAGCAATCAGCCCCAGCATTTT,CATRQNSNQPQHF
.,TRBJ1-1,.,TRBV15,TGTGCCACCAGTGAAGACAGATACACTGAAGCTTTCTTT,CATSEDRYTEAFF
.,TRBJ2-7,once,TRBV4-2,TGTGCCAGCAGCCAAGATAAGGGGGGGGCCTACGAGCAGTACTTC,CASSQDKGGAYEQYF
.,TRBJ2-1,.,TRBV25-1,TGTGCCAGCAGTGAAGCCGACGGTGAGCAGTTCTTC,CASSEADGEQFF
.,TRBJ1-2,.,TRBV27,TGTGCCAGCAGTTTCAAGGGCCCCTCATTCTATGGCTACACCTTC,CASSFKGPSFYGYTF
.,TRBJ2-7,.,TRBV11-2,TGTGCCAGCAGCTTAGGACAGACCTACGAGCAGTACTTC,CASSLGQTYEQYF
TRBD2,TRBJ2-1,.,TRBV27,TGTGCCAGCAGTTCGATACTAGCGGGGGCCGTCAATGAGCAGTTCTTC,CASSSILAGAVNEQFF
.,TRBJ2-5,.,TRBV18,TGTGCCAGCTCACCAGACGTAGCAGGGTGGGAGACCCAGTACTTC,CASSPDVAGWETQYF
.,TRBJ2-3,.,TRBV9,TGTGCCAGCGACGGGAACATTGGGTCTAGCACAGATACGCAGTATTTT,CASDGNIGSSTDTQYF
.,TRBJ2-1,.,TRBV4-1,TGCGCCAGCAGCCAAGATCGAAGTTACTTTTATGATGAGCAGTTCTTC,CASSQDRSYFYDEQFF
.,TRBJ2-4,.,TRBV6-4,TGTGCCAGCAGGAAAAGAATTACCAGGGTACTAGCCAAAAACATTCAGTACTTC,CASRKRITRVLAKNIQYF
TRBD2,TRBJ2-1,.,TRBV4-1,TGCGCCAGCAGCCTATCCACTAGCGGGGGCTATGAGCAGTTCTTC,CASSLSTSGGYEQFF
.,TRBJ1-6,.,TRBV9,TGTGCCAGCAGCGTGGGTGGCCCCACCCTCCACTTT,CASSVGGPTLHF
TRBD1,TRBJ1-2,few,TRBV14,TGTGCCAGCAGCCGAACTGGGGACAGGGACTATGGCTACACCTTC,CASSRTGDRDYGYTF
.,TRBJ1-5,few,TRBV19,TGTGCCAGTAGTATAGATCGGGGGCTTCCGAAGCCCCAGCATTTT,CASSIDRGLPKPQHF
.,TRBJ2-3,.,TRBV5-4,TGTGCCAGCAGCCCGAACACAGATACGCAGTATTTT,CASSPNTDTQYF
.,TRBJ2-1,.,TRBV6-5,TGTGCCAGCAGTTACCAGGGATCGACCTACAATGAGCAGTTCTTC,CASSYQGSTYNEQFF
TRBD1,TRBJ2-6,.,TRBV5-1,TGCGCCAGCAGCGCAGGGGACAGGGAGGACTCTGGGGCCAACGTCCTGACTTTC,CASSAGDREDSGANVLTF
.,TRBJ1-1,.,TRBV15,TGTGCCACCAGCTCTACAGCCAGCTCGGAAACTGAAGCTTTCTTT,CATSSTASSETEAFF
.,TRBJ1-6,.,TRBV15,TGTGCCACCAGCAGAGATCTCCCAATTCCCGCAAATTCACCCCTCCACTTT,CATSRDLPIPANSPLHF
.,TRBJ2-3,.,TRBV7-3,TGTGCCAGCAGCCGGGCCCTTACAGATACGCAGTATTTT,CASSRALTDTQYF
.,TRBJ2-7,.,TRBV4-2,TGTGCCAGCAGCAGCCCAGGGACAAACTACGAGCAGTACTTC,CASSSPGTNYEQYF
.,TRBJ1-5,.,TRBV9,TGTGCCAGCAGCGTAGGGGGGGCGGGAAATCAGCCCCAGCATTTT,CASSVGGAGNQPQHF
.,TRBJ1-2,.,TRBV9,TGTGCCAGCAGCGCGCCCAATTTTAACTATGGCTACACCTTC,CASSAPNFNYGYTF